This TCR beta chain was recovered during a study of identical twins. This clonotype was detected a few times. Carrying unique molecular identifiers, the cDNA also gained a universal primer site through template switching. TCRdb passed the 5' RACE reads through MiXCR, listing each CDR3 protein once. Of about 340,000 distinct CDR3 sequences in the sample, roughly an eighth were seen once. Germline V CDR1 and CDR2: MNHNS, SASEGT. The length of the CDR3 is 15 residues. J lost 7 bases, V lost 4 bases, and 11 bases had no gene match. These data also featured in a second study, about yellow fever vaccine responses in identical twins.

This chain joins TRBV6-1 and TRBJ2-7; TRBD2 matches at 9 bases. The clonotype was recovered from a woman between 18 and 29 years old in good health. Sequenced sample: CD8+ T cells sorted from blood. The CDR3 nucleotides read TGTGCCAGCAGTGCGGTAGCGGGGGAACCCCATGAGCAGTACGTC. It is translated as CASSAVAGEPHEQYV.